Given below is one T cell receptor (beta chain) in context. Its antigen specificity is not known. There are no base qualities to consult, and no much larger clone falls within one base. This sample is drawn from a study of control samples from healthy donors and cancer patients (TCRdb year 2020). The CDR3 spans 16 residues, from the cysteine through the phenylalanine. The retained sequence is limited to the CDR3, 48 bases, with the frame set at the first base. CDR1 is given as SGHAT and CDR2 as FQNNGV, both from the germline V gene. V drops 0 bases and J drops 3 bases, leaving 15 bases in between. Preparation of the library involved the immunoSEQ multiplex PCR assay. The immuneACCESS repertoire file appears here via TCRdb, limited to in-frame rearrangements. These files lack a portion of the clones; in checked studies, under half of the deficit traces to unresolved V genes, and the cause of the others is not known. The sample data list 95,000 to 100,000 clones, and around 82% of these were observed just once. About 2% of the sample belongs to the ten largest clones.

This TCR came from a man between 60 and 70 years old in good health. Sequencing was performed on blood. The chain is made from TRBV11-2 and TRBJ2-7; no D gene is confidently identified. The CDR3 protein is CASSLDLPGPGYEQYF. The nucleotides read TGTGCCAGCAGCTTAGACCTACCGGGCCCAGGCTACGAGCAGTACTTC.